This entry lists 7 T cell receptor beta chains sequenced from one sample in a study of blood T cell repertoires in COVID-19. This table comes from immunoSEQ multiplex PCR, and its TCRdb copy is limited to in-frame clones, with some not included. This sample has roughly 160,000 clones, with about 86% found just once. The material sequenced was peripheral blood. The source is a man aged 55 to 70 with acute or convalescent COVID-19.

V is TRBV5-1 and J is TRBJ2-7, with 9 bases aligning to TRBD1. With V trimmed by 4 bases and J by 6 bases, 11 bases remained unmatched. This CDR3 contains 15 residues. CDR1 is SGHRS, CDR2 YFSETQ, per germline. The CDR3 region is CASSVAGTGYGEQYF. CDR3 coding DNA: TGCGCCAGCAGCGTAGCCGGGACAGGGTATGGCGAGCAGTACTTC.

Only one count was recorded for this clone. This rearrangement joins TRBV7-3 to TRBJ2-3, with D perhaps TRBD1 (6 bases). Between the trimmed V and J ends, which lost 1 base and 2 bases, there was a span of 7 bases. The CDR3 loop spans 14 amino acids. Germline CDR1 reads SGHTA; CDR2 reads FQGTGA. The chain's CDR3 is CASSLMGATDTQYF. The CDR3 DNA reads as TGTGCCAGCAGCTTAATGGGGGCCACAGATACGCAGTATTTT. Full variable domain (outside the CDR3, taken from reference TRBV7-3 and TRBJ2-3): GAGVSQTPSNKVTEKGKYVELRCDPISGHTALYWYRQSLGQGPEFLIYFQGTGAADDSGLPNDRFFAVRPEGSVSTLKIQRTERGDSAVYLCASSLMGATDTQYFGPGTRLTVL.

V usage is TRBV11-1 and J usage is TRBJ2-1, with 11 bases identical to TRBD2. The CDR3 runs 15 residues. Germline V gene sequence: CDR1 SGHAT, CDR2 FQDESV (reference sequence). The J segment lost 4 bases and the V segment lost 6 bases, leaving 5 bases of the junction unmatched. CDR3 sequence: CASRSVAGGYNEQFF. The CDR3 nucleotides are TGTGCCAGCAGATCGGTAGCGGGAGGGTACAATGAGCAGTTCTTC. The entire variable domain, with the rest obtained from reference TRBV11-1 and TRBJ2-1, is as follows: EAEVAQSPRYKITEKSQAVAFWCDPISGHATLYWYRQILGQGPELLVQFQDESVVDDSQLPKDRFSAERLKGVDSTLKIQPAELGDSAMYLCASRSVAGGYNEQFFGPGTRLTVL.

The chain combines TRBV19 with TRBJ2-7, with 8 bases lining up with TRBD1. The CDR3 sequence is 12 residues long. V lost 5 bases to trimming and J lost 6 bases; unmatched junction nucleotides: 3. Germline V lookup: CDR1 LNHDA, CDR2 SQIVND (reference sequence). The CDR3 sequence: CASSRTGSEQYF. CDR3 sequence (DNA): TGTGCCAGTAGTCGGACAGGGAGCGAGCAGTACTTC.

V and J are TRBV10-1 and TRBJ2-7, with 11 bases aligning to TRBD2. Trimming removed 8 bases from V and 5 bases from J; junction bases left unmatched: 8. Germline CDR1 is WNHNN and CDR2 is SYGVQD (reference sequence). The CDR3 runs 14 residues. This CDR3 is CASSSGRHDHEQYF. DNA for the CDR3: TGCGCCAGCTCTAGCGGGAGGCATGACCACGAGCAGTACTTC.

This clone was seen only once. This CDR3 reads CASSLRADSYEQYF. CDR3 nucleotide sequence: TGTGCCAGCAGCCTGAGGGCGGACTCCTACGAGCAGTACTTC. This chain connects TRBV5-4 to TRBJ2-7, with TRBD2 as a possible D gene (5 bases). The germline gives CDR1 SGHNT, CDR2 YYREEE (reference sequence). There are 14 residues in the CDR3. Trimming pared 4 bases from V and 0 bases from J, leaving 11 bases between.

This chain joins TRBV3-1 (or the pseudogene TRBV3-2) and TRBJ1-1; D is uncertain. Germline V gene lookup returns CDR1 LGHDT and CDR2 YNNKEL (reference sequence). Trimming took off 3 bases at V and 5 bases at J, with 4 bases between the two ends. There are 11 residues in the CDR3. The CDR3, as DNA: TGTGCCAGCAGCCAGTCGACTGAAGCTTTCTTT. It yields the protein CASSQSTEAFF.